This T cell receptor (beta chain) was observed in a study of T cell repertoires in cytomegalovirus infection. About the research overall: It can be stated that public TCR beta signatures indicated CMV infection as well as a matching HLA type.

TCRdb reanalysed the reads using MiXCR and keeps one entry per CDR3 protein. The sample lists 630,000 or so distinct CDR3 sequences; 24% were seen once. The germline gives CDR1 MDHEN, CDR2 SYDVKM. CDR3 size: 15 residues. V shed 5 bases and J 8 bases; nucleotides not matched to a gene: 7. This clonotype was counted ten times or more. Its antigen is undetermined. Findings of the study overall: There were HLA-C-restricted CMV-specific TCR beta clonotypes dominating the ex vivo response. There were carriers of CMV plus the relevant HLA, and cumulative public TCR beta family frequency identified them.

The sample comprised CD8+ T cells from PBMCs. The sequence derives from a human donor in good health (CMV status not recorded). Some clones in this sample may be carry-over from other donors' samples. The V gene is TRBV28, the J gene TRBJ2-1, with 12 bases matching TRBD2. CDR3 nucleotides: TGTGCCAGCAGTACCTCTAGCGGGGGGGCCTATGAGCAGTTCTTC. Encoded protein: CASSTSSGGAYEQFF.